The 10 T cell receptor beta chains in this list originate from one sample, sequenced in a study of blood T cell repertoires in COVID-19 (dated by TCRdb to the early 2020s). The library was produced with the immunoSEQ multiplex PCR assay. Sourced from immuneACCESS, this table was stored by TCRdb with only in-frame sequences that have V and J called. A share of the clones is absent; for the studies checked, an unresolved V gene accounts for under half, and the remainder has no known explanation. The sample table holds fewer than 200,000 clones, of which 65% to 80% were seen once. 8% to 9.5% of the sample is held by the ten biggest clonotypes. The sequencing input was peripheral blood. The source of these receptors is a man aged 55 to 70 with acute or convalescent COVID-19.

The chain carries TRBV30 and TRBJ2-7; 7 bases line up with TRBD1. The CDR3 spans 11 residues. The junction had 2 bases not matched to a gene; V was cut back by 5 bases and J by 4 bases. Per germline, CDR1 GTSNPN and CDR2 SVGIG (reference sequence). The CDR3 sequence is CAWGQAYEQYF. In DNA, the CDR3 is TGTGCCTGGGGACAGGCGTACGAGCAGTACTTC.

This chain connects TRBV18 to TRBJ1-3; TRBD1 agrees at 7 bases. Trimming removed 3 bases from V and 0 bases from J; junction bases left unmatched: 5. CDR1 is KGHSH and CDR2 is LQKENI in the germline V gene. The CDR3 length is 16 residues. The CDR3 DNA is TGTGCCAGCTCACCGGAGACAGGGAACTCTGGAAACACCATATATTTT. It is translated as CASSPETGNSGNTIYF.

V gene TRBV7-8 combines with J gene TRBJ1-5; the match to TRBD1 covers 9 bases. The V gene's germline CDR1 is SGHVS and CDR2 FQNEAQ. J gave up 2 bases and V 5 bases, and 7 bases lay outside the gene matches. The CDR3 length is 16 residues. CDR3 region: CASSPRTGVGNQPQHF. CDR3 coding DNA: TGTGCCAGCAGCCCGCGGACAGGGGTAGGCAATCAGCCCCAGCATTTT.

The genes are TRBV6-5 and TRBJ1-2; 9 nucleotides line up with TRBD1. The junction had 3 bases not matched to a gene; V was cut back by 0 bases and J by 4 bases. Germline-derived CDR1 and CDR2 are MNHEY and SVGAGI. CDR3 length: 15 amino acids. CDR3 nucleotides: TGTGCCAGCAGTTACTCGGGACAGGGAAGCTATGGCTACACCTTC. Translation: CASSYSGQGSYGYTF.

The gene calls are TRBV2 and TRBJ2-1, with 11 bases matching TRBD1. This CDR3 has 12 amino acids. After removal of 4 bases from V and 10 bases from J, the junction contained 0 bases not matched to a gene. Germline CDR1 is SNHLY and CDR2 is FYNNEI. CDR3: CASSGTGGEQFF. The CDR3 DNA follows: TGTGCCAGCAGTGGGACAGGGGGCGAGCAGTTCTTC.

The CDR3 DNA sequence: TGTGCCAGCAGCCAAGATCCAGGACTGAACTCTGGAAACACCATATATTTT. Protein product: CASSQDPGLNSGNTIYF. The chain has TRBV4-2 and TRBJ1-3, with D hard to call. This CDR3 spans 17 amino acids. V lost 0 bases and J 0 bases, leaving 12 bases between the germline ends. Germline CDR1 is LGHNA and CDR2 is YNFKEQ.

This rearrangement joins TRBV7-3 to TRBJ2-1, with 13 positions matching TRBD2. The ends lost 5 bases at V and 6 bases at J; junction bases unmatched: 4. This CDR3 comprises 15 residues. The germline V gene has CDR1 SGHTA and CDR2 FQGTGA. The CDR3 loop is CASSTTSGGANEQFF. The CDR3 nucleotides are TGTGCCAGCAGCACAACTAGCGGGGGGGCCAATGAGCAGTTCTTC.

The rearrangement links TRBV4-1 to TRBJ1-5; possible D gene TRBD1, 5 bases. The CDR3 sequence is 15 residues long. The germline V gene has CDR1 MGHRA and CDR2 YSYEKL. The ends were cut back, 3 bases at V and 9 bases at J, with 18 bases in the middle. The CDR3: CASSHADTRARPQHF. DNA of the CDR3: TGCGCCAGCAGCCACGCGGACACAAGAGCGCGGCCCCAGCATTTT.

The chain uses TRBV5-1 and TRBJ2-7, with D possibly matching TRBD1 (5 bases). Trimming took off 7 bases at V and 0 bases at J, with 11 bases between the two ends. The length of the CDR3 is 13 residues. CDR1 is SGHRS and CDR2 is YFSETQ in the germline V gene. The CDR3 reads CASGAVNSYEQYF. CDR3 nucleotides: TGCGCCAGCGGGGCGGTTAACTCCTACGAGCAGTACTTC.

The chain joins TRBV19 to TRBJ1-5; 8 nucleotides match TRBD1. This CDR3 has 16 amino acids. V was pared by 6 bases and J by 2 bases, with 9 bases of the junction left unmatched. The germline V gene has CDR1 LNHDA and CDR2 SQIVND (reference sequence). CDR3 DNA sequence: TGTGCCAGTAGACGGGGACAGGAGTGGGGCAATCAGCCCCAGCATTTT. Translation: CASRRGQEWGNQPQHF.